This T cell receptor beta chain was captured in a study of blood T cell dynamics during melanoma immunotherapy. The CDR3 sequence is 13 residues long. CDR1 MDHEN and CDR2 SYDVKM come from the germline V gene. Trimming left V 3 bases short and J 4 bases short, with 7 bases between. Time point here: pre-treatment baseline. Sequencing used immunoSEQ multiplex PCR; TCRdb keeps in-frame clones, though not all of them. The top ten hold roughly 5.1% of the sample, which has some 16,000 clones, approximately 87% seen once. Points on this clone: Other DNA sequences in the same sample also yield this CDR3.

This receptor was obtained from a human donor with melanoma. The gene calls are TRBV28 and TRBJ1-5; no firm D call. The sample in question was blood, obtained from a patient treated with checkpoint blockade. CDR3 region: CASSLVGNQPQHF. The CDR3 coding sequence is TGTGCCAGCAGTTTGGTAGGGAATCAGCCCCAGCATTTT. Variable domain in full (rest from reference TRBV28 and TRBJ1-5): DVKVTQSSRYLVKRTGEKVFLECVQDMDHENMFWYRQDPGLGLRLIYFSYDVKMKEKGDIPEGYSVSREKKERFSLILESASTNQTSMYLCASSLVGNQPQHFGDGTRLSIL.